This T cell receptor beta chain comes out of a study of CD8 T cells in Susac syndrome. The CDR3 loop spans 13 amino acids. Germline V lookup: CDR1 PRHDT, CDR2 FYEKMQ (reference sequence). When TEMRA cells were sorted, memory subsets were defined by CD27 and CD45RA staining. Both sorted CD8+ TEMRA cells and total CD8+ cells were sequenced. Study-wide results and limits: Susac CD8+ cells expanded clonally the most in TEMRA cells and in active patients. About 16 Susac-specific public clones were found in total CD8+ repertoires and several in CD8+ TEMRA repertoires.

RNA totalling about 0.45 to 1 ug underwent reverse transcription with random hexamers. Amplification of TCR beta CDR3 spanned 54 Vbeta and 13 Jbeta via immunoSEQ multiplex PCR. TCRdb reprocessed the immunoSEQ multiplex PCR reads via MiXCR and lists one record per CDR3 protein. This sample yields around 1,700 distinct CDR3 sequences, of which 64% are seen a single time; approximately 15% belongs to the top ten. This clonotype has only a few counts. What it binds is not known. Mismatch with germline at one junction end may stem from a read error. V and J are TRBV13 and TRBJ2-7; D gene ambiguous. The sequenced material came from CD8+ TEMRA cells from PBMCs. Specified subset: FACS-sorted terminally differentiated effector memory CD8+ T cells re-expressing CD45RA (CD8+ TEMRA). The TCR sequence derives from a human donor with Susac syndrome. CDR3 nucleotides: TGTGCCAGCAGTTTAGGATACCTCTACGAGCAGTACTTC. This codes for CASSLGYLYEQYF.